These 27 T cell receptor beta chains originate from one sample sequenced in a study of vaccination effects on CD4 cells after COVID-19. Their cognate antigens are unknown. Subsequent to a culture period of more than 9 days, CD4+ T cells were isolated. The assay was immunoSEQ multiplex PCR, and TCRdb's table has in-frame clones only and misses some. Here the sample spans 25,000 to 30,000 clones, approximately 65% being singletons. The specimen was CD4+ T cells from PBMCs cultured without peptide, collected before COVID-19 vaccination. The receptors shown here come from a human donor who received a COVID-19 vaccine.

This chain uses TRBV20-1 with TRBJ2-3; tentatively, D is TRBD1 (5 bases). The CDR3 runs to 14 residues. V gave up 3 bases and J gave up 2 bases, with 12 bases separating them. Germline values: CDR1 DFQATT, CDR2 SNEGSKA (reference sequence). The CDR3 DNA reads TGCAGTGCTAGTTTCCAGGGATACACAGATACGCAGTATTTT. Translation gives CSASFQGYTDTQYF.

The chain uses TRBV19 and TRBJ2-1, with 11 nucleotides matching TRBD2. V dropped 7 bases and J dropped 3; count of bases not matched to a gene: 11. Germline V gene data show CDR1 as LNHDA and CDR2 as SQIVND (reference sequence). There are 17 residues in the CDR3. In DNA form, the CDR3 reads TGTGCCAGTACCTCAACTAGCGGGGGCCCTAACTACAATGAGCAGTTCTTC. Translating gives CASTSTSGGPNYNEQFF.

The V and J genes are TRBV19 and TRBJ1-5; 7 bases map to TRBD1. Germline V lookup: CDR1 LNHDA, CDR2 SQIVND (reference sequence). CDR3 size: 16 residues. J lost 4 bases, V lost 3 bases, and 9 bases had no gene match. Written as DNA, the CDR3 is TGTGCCAGTAGTATCGTTAGAGGGGGCGCGAATCAGCCCCAGCATTTT. It translates to CASSIVRGGANQPQHF.

A few counts support this clone. This chain joins TRBV10-1 and TRBJ2-1; D unresolved. From germline, CDR1 is WNHNN and CDR2 SYGVQD (reference sequence). V was cut by 2 bases and J by 1 base, with 15 bases left in between. This CDR3 has 17 amino acids. The CDR3 DNA is TGCGCCAGCAGTGAGGAGGCTCTTGGCACTTCCTACAATGAGCAGTTCTTC. Amino acid sequence: CASSEEALGTSYNEQFF.

The chain joins TRBV9 to TRBJ1-5; D may be TRBD1 (5 bases). This CDR3 contains 16 residues. Germline CDR1 SGDLS, CDR2 YYNGEE. V lost 3 bases and J 3 bases, leaving 16 bases between the germline ends. The CDR3 here is CASSADEGRINQPQHF. CDR3 DNA: TGTGCCAGCAGCGCAGATGAGGGACGGATCAATCAGCCCCAGCATTTT. Together with reference TRBV9 and TRBJ1-5, the CDR3 gives the full variable domain: DSGVTQTPKHLITATGQRVTLRCSPRSGDLSVYWYQQSLDQGLQFLIQYYNGEERAKGNILERFSAQQFPDLHSELNLSSLELGDSALYFCASSADEGRINQPQHFGDGTRLSIL.

The chain has TRBV7-8 and TRBJ2-5; possible D gene TRBD2, 5 bases. The CDR3 has 14 residues. Germline-derived CDR1 and CDR2 are SGHVS and FQNEAQ. Deletions cut 5 bases from V and 4 bases from J, with 14 bases between. DNA for the CDR3: TGTGCCAGCAGCCCCGGGAATCGGTTAGAGACCCAGTACTTC. Translation: CASSPGNRLETQYF. The full variable domain, with the rest looked up from reference TRBV7-8 and TRBJ2-5, is GAGVSQSPRYKVAKRGQDVALRCDPISGHVSLFWYQQALGQGPEFLTYFQNEAQLDKSGLPSDRFFAERPEGSVSTLKIQRTQQEDSAVYLCASSPGNRLETQYFGPGTRLLVL.

The chain employs TRBV6-6 and TRBJ2-7; perhaps TRBD1 as D (5 bases). Germline CDR1 and CDR2: MNHNY and SVGAGI (reference sequence). This CDR3 has 14 amino acids. V was shortened by 5 bases and J by 5 bases, with 16 bases between the two germline ends. The CDR3 loop is CASSNWTPPNEQYF. The CDR3, as DNA: TGTGCCAGCAGTAACTGGACACCTCCCAACGAGCAGTACTTC.

This sequence joins TRBV19 and TRBJ1-2; 7 nucleotides match TRBD1. The CDR3 runs to 15 residues. V lost 6 bases, J lost 0 bases, and 7 bases stayed unmatched. Germline-derived CDR1 and CDR2 are LNHDA and SQIVND (reference sequence). The CDR3 sequence: CASSSAGGTNYGYTF. As DNA, the CDR3 is TGTGCCAGTAGCAGCGCAGGGGGTACTAACTATGGCTACACCTTC.

The rearrangement uses TRBV20-1 and TRBJ2-3; TRBD2 matches at 7 bases. There are 15 residues in the CDR3. V lost 3 bases to trimming and J lost 0 bases; unmatched junction nucleotides: 6. Germline-derived CDR1 and CDR2 are DFQATT and SNEGSKA (reference sequence). The CDR3 DNA is TGCAGTGCTAGTATAGCTAGCGGCAGCACAGATACGCAGTATTTT. It specifies CSASIASGSTDTQYF.

The V gene is TRBV30, the J gene TRBJ1-1; no clear D gene. The CDR3 is 11 amino acids. Trimming left V 5 bases short and J 6 bases short, with 10 bases between. CDR1 is GTSNPN and CDR2 is SVGIG in the germline V gene (reference sequence). CDR3 nucleotide sequence: TGTGCCTGGGACCGCGGGGCTGAAGCTTTCTTT. This gives the protein CAWDRGAEAFF. Together with reference TRBV30 and TRBJ1-1, the CDR3 gives the full variable domain: SQTIHQWPATLVQPVGSPLSLECTVEGTSNPNLYWYRQAAGRGLQLLFYSVGIGQISSEVPQNLSASRPQDRQFILSSKKLLLSDSGFYLCAWDRGAEAFFGQGTRLTVV.

The V and J genes are TRBV27 and TRBJ2-7; D unresolved. The CDR3 has 13 residues. From germline, CDR1 is MNHEY and CDR2 SMNVEV (reference sequence). Between the trimmed V and J ends, which lost 6 bases and 13 bases, there was a span of 22 bases. The chain's CDR3 is CASSSGVLEGIYF. CDR3 bases: TGTGCCAGCAGCTCCGGAGTCCTTGAAGGGATATACTTC.

The V call is TRBV14, the J call TRBJ2-5; 8 bases agree with TRBD1. CDR1 is SGHDN, CDR2 FVKESK, per germline. The length of the CDR3 is 15 residues. V gave up 1 base and J gave up 4 bases; unmatched junction bases: 5. The CDR3 spells CASSQGQGSRETQYF. The CDR3 nucleotides are TGTGCCAGCAGCCAAGGACAGGGGTCGAGAGAGACCCAGTACTTC.

This chain joins TRBV3-1 (or the pseudogene TRBV3-2) and TRBJ2-7, with D possibly TRBD2 on 6 matching bases. The CDR3 contains 15 residues. Trimming took off 1 base at V and 3 bases at J, with 13 bases between the two ends. Germline lookup yields CDR1 LGHDT and CDR2 YNNKEL (reference sequence). CDR3 in DNA: TGTGCCAGCAGCCAAGGTTGGGCGGGAAACTACGAGCAGTACTTC. As protein: CASSQGWAGNYEQYF.

The chain uses TRBV19 and TRBJ2-3; D unclear. Trimming took 10 bases from V and 0 from J, leaving 11 bases between them. The CDR3 contains 13 residues. CDR1 and CDR2 (germline): LNHDA, SQIVND (reference sequence). The CDR3, as DNA: TGTGCCACTAAGTGGGCTAGCACAGATACGCAGTATTTT. Translating it yields CATKWASTDTQYF.

This chain uses TRBV7-9 with TRBJ1-1; D ambiguous. The CDR3 consists of 15 residues. Trimming left V 1 base short and J 1 base short, with 10 bases between. The germline CDR1 and CDR2 sequences are SEHNR and FQNEAQ (reference sequence). CDR3 loop: CASSLGWAGNTEAFF. CDR3 nucleotides: TGTGCCAGCAGCTTAGGGTGGGCAGGGAACACTGAAGCTTTCTTT.

The chain uses TRBV9 and TRBJ2-3, with TRBD2 as a possible D gene (6 bases). V was cut by 4 bases and J by 2 bases, with 11 bases left in between. The length of the CDR3 is 14 residues. From germline, CDR1 is SGDLS and CDR2 YYNGEE. Here the CDR3 reads CASSLRDSTDTQYF. In DNA form, the CDR3 reads TGTGCCAGCAGCCTGCGGGACTCCACAGATACGCAGTATTTT.

The J gene is TRBJ2-1, the V gene TRBV19; no definite D call. The CDR3 consists of 17 residues. Germline lookup yields CDR1 LNHDA and CDR2 SQIVND (reference sequence). Between the trimmed V and J ends, which lost 0 bases and 0 bases, there was a span of 12 bases. The CDR3: CASSIDPTPSSYNEQFF. The CDR3 DNA reads as TGTGCCAGTAGTATAGATCCGACGCCGAGCTCCTACAATGAGCAGTTCTTC.

The V gene is TRBV11-3, the J gene TRBJ2-1; TRBD1 matches 8 bases. The CDR3 length is 18 residues. Trimming at V came to 1 base and at J to 0 bases, leaving 8 bases not matched to a gene. Germline values: CDR1 SGHNT, CDR2 YENEEA. Here the CDR3 reads CASSLGWGQESSYNEQFF. CDR3 bases: TGTGCCAGCAGCTTAGGGTGGGGACAGGAGAGCTCCTACAATGAGCAGTTCTTC.

The chain uses TRBV27 and TRBJ1-6, with 9 positions matching TRBD1. The CDR3 consists of 17 residues. The germline V gene encodes CDR1 MNHEY and CDR2 SMNVEV (reference sequence). V lost 3 bases, J lost 7 bases, and 10 bases stayed unmatched. The CDR3 here is CASSFHRGRWVNSPLHF. The CDR3 nucleotides are TGTGCCAGCAGTTTTCACAGGGGGCGATGGGTCAATTCACCCCTCCACTTT.

The gene calls are TRBV18 and TRBJ1-5; 7 positions agree with TRBD1. The CDR3 totals 13 residues. The V gene end was trimmed by 0 bases and the J gene end by 7 bases; junction bases not matched to a gene: 0. The germline gives CDR1 KGHSH, CDR2 LQKENI. CDR3 amino acids: CASSPPGGQPQHF. CDR3 DNA sequence: TGTGCCAGCTCACCACCAGGGGGCCAGCCCCAGCATTTT.

The chain employs TRBV24-1 and TRBJ2-2; D may be TRBD1 (6 bases). Germline V gene data show CDR1 as KGHDR and CDR2 as SFDVKD. V was trimmed by 9 bases and J by 1 base, leaving 20 bases between them. The CDR3 has 17 amino acids. In DNA form, the CDR3 reads TGTGCCACCTCCTACTCGTTGGACAGAAAGAACACCGGGGAGCTGTTTTTT. Translation: CATSYSLDRKNTGELFF.

A remark on this clone: Distinct nucleotide sequences in the sample also encode this CDR3. The rearrangement links TRBV5-1 to TRBJ1-4; D remains ambiguous. Trimming left V 3 bases short and J 0 bases short, with 6 bases between. Germline V gene lookup returns CDR1 SGHRS and CDR2 YFSETQ. The CDR3 contains 14 residues. The CDR3 here is CASSSTSTNEKLFF. The CDR3 coding sequence is TGCGCCAGCAGCTCCACTTCAACTAATGAAAAACTGTTTTTT. Using reference TRBV5-1 and TRBJ1-4 for the parts outside the CDR3, the full variable domain is KAGVTQTPRYLIKTRGQQVTLSCSPISGHRSVSWYQQTPGQGLQFLFEYFSETQRNKGNFPGRFSGRQFSNSRSEMNVSTLELGDSALYLCASSSTSTNEKLFFGSGTQLSVL.

This clone was observed a few times. The rearrangement joins TRBV2 to TRBJ2-7, with a weak D call TRBD2 (6 bases). Per the germline V gene, CDR1 is SNHLY and CDR2 is FYNNEI. The CDR3 is made up of 13 amino acids. With 2 bases removed from V and 7 bases from J, the gap between germline ends came to 12 bases. CDR3 in DNA: TGTGCCAGCAGTGAAAGGAGGGCTGGAGAGCAGTACTTC. It specifies CASSERRAGEQYF.

V is TRBV19 and J is TRBJ1-2; 8 bases match TRBD1. The length of the CDR3 is 16 residues. CDR1 is LNHDA and CDR2 is SQIVND in the germline V gene (reference sequence). Losses at the gene ends were 5 bases for V and 4 bases for J; bases not matched to a gene: 12. CDR3 DNA: TGTGCCAGTAGTCCTCGGACAGGGCAGGGGGCCTATGGCTACACCTTC. Encoded protein: CASSPRTGQGAYGYTF.

The genes are TRBV7-9 and TRBJ1-5; D remains unclear. The V gene's germline CDR1 is SEHNR and CDR2 FQNEAQ (reference sequence). The CDR3 is made up of 14 amino acids. V gave up 0 bases and J gave up 4 bases, with 7 bases separating them. As DNA, the CDR3 is TGTGCCAGCAGCTTAGCGTCTGGGAATCAGCCCCAGCATTTT. It yields the protein CASSLASGNQPQHF. Supplemented by reference TRBV7-9 and TRBJ1-5, the full variable domain reads DTGVSQNPRHKITKRGQNVTFRCDPISEHNRLYWYRQTLGQGPEFLTYFQNEAQLEKSRLLSDRFSAERPKGSFSTLEIQRTEQGDSAMYLCASSLASGNQPQHFGDGTRLSIL.

The V call is TRBV6-5, the J call TRBJ1-2, with a possible D match to TRBD1 (5 bases). The CDR3 contains 13 residues. The V and J ends lost 5 bases and 2 bases respectively, with 9 bases between them. Germline CDR1 MNHEY, CDR2 SVGAGI. The CDR3 is CASSHDRNYGYTF. As DNA, the CDR3 is TGTGCCAGCAGTCACGACAGAAACTATGGCTACACCTTC.

V is TRBV21-1 and J is TRBJ2-7. TRBV21-1 is a pseudogene. The CDR3 consists of 14 residues. The CDR3 spells CASSFNKFAHEQYF. The CDR3 coding sequence is TGTGCCAGCAGCTTTAATAAGTTTGCCCACGAGCAGTACTTC.